These 10 T cell receptor beta chains were sequenced from one sample in a study of cytomegalovirus exposure and HLA in healthy donors (dated by TCRdb to about 2017). The library was built by means of the immunoSEQ multiplex PCR assay. For the multiplex PCR, a mixture combining 60 forward primers for TCR Vbeta segments and 13 reverse primers for TCR Jbeta segments was used. TCRdb obtained this table from immuneACCESS and retained in-frame rearrangements with V and J assigned. These tables miss some clones; where compared with another copy, unresolved V genes account for less than half of the shortfall, and the remainder is unexplained. The sample table holds more than 150,000 clones, of which roughly 73% were seen once. The ten largest clones capture about 7.6% of the sample. The specimen sequenced was PBMCs. Receptors originate from a woman aged 40 to 49 in good health and CMV-seropositive.

The CDR3 sequence is CASSYERLSNTEAFF. The CDR3 nucleotides are TGTGCCAGCAGCTACGAACGGTTGTCGAACACTGAAGCTTTCTTT. The chain couples TRBV6-5 to TRBJ1-1; D call uncertain. Germline V CDR1 and CDR2: MNHEY, SVGAGI. V lost 6 bases, J lost 1 base, and 15 bases lay in between. The CDR3 length is 15 residues.

The chain has TRBV14 and TRBJ2-1; D may be TRBD2 (7 bases). This CDR3 contains 17 residues. Between the trimmed V and J ends, which lost 6 bases and 7 bases, there was a span of 25 bases. CDR1 and CDR2 from the germline V gene are SGHDN and FVKESK. This CDR3 is CASRPNLQGRAANEQFF. CDR3 DNA: TGTGCCAGCAGACCAAATCTGCAGGGGAGGGCAGCGAATGAGCAGTTCTTC.

The chain uses TRBV14 and TRBJ2-7; D gene ambiguous. V lost 4 bases to trimming and J lost 9 bases, with 19 bases between them. This CDR3 is built from 14 residues. Germline V gives CDR1 SGHDN, CDR2 FVKESK. Here the CDR3 reads CASSRQWSQAPQYF. Written as DNA, the CDR3 is TGTGCCAGCAGCCGTCAATGGTCTCAGGCCCCGCAGTACTTC.

The chain recombines TRBV5-6 with TRBJ2-5; weak D call: TRBD1 (6 bases). V shed 7 bases and J shed 1 base, with 14 bases lying between them. From germline, CDR1 is SGHDT and CDR2 YYEEEE. CDR3 length: 14 residues. CDR3: CASEKRTAQETQYF. The CDR3 DNA follows: TGTGCCAGCGAAAAGAGGACAGCCCAAGAGACCCAGTACTTC.

V and J are TRBV6-1 and TRBJ2-5, with 7 bases aligning to TRBD1. The J call may be incorrect, as the DNA end agrees better with TRBJ2-7. Looked up from germline, CDR1 is MNHNS and CDR2 is SASEGT. This CDR3 region has 14 residues. The CDR3 spells CASSEAQGVFEQYF. In nucleotides, the CDR3 is TGTGCCAGCAGTGAAGCCCAGGGGGTCTTCGAGCAGTACTTC.

V usage is TRBV11-2 and J usage is TRBJ2-1, with TRBD2 matching over 8 bases. The CDR3 consists of 15 residues. The germline gives CDR1 SGHAT, CDR2 FQNNGV. Germline trimming cut 3 bases from V and 8 bases from J; bases unmatched to any gene: 9. The CDR3 region has the DNA TGTGCCAGCAGCTTTATTGGCGGGAGGAGCGATGAGCAGTTCTTC. Protein: CASSFIGGRSDEQFF.

The table lists this clone with a few counts. The CDR3 nucleotides read TGTGCCAGCAGCCCCTCAAGCGGGGCTTACGAGCAGTACTTC. Amino acid sequence: CASSPSSGAYEQYF. J is TRBJ2-7 and V is TRBV6-1, with 7 bases identical to TRBD2. Germline V gene data show CDR1 as MNHNS and CDR2 as SASEGT. V was clipped by 6 bases and J by 4 bases; unmatched bases: 9. The CDR3 loop spans 14 amino acids.

V and J are TRBV19 and TRBJ1-5; the match to TRBD1 covers 7 bases. There are 13 residues in the CDR3. V shed 6 bases and J 3 bases; nucleotides not matched to a gene: 2. Germline V gene sequence: CDR1 LNHDA, CDR2 SQIVND (reference sequence). CDR3 residues: CASRRGLNQPQHF. DNA of the CDR3: TGTGCCAGTAGGAGGGGGCTCAATCAGCCCCAGCATTTT.

The chain uses TRBV6-5 and TRBJ2-3; D perhaps matches TRBD2 (5 bases). Germline CDR1 and CDR2: MNHEY and SVGAGI. The CDR3 length is 14 residues. V was trimmed by 6 bases and J by 0 bases, leaving 10 bases between them. CDR3 sequence reads: CASSLAFSTDTQYF. The DNA of the CDR3 is TGTGCCAGCAGCTTAGCGTTTAGCACAGATACGCAGTATTTT.

The chain is built from TRBV28 and TRBJ2-1; a possible D gene is TRBD2 (6 bases). CDR1 is MDHEN and CDR2 is SYDVKM in the germline V gene. V lost 3 bases, J lost 3 bases, and 12 bases lay in between. The CDR3 loop spans 15 amino acids. CDR3 sequence: CASSLGEEGYNEQFF. The CDR3, as DNA: TGTGCCAGCAGTTTGGGGGAGGAGGGCTACAATGAGCAGTTCTTC.